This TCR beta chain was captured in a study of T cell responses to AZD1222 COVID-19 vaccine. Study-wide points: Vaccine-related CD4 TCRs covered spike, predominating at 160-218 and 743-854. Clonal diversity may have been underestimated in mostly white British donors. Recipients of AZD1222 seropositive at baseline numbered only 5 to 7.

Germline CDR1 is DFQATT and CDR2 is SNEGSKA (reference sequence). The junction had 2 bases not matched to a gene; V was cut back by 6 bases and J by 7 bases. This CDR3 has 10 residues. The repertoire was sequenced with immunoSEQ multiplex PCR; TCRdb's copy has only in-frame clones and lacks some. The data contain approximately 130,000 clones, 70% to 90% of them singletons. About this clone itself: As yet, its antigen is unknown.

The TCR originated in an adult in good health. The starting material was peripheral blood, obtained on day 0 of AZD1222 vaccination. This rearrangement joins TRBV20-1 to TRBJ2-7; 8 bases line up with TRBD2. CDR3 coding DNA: TGCAGTGCCGGGAGGGGTGAGCAGTACTTC. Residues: CSAGRGEQYF.